These 10 T cell receptor beta chains came from one sample sequenced in a study of CXCR3-negative and CXCR3-positive naive CD8 T cells. 5' RACE with UMI labels generated the TRB cDNA libraries. With the 5' RACE reads reprocessed, TCRdb shows one record per CDR3 protein and no DNA. The sample includes some 50,000 distinct CDR3 sequences. Sequenced sample: naive CXCR3- CD8+ T cells from blood. Subset here: CD45RO-CCR7+CD27+CD95- naive CD8+ T cells lacking CXCR3 (TNR3-). The receptor set was obtained from a human donor in good health. Some clones in this sample may be carry-over from other donors' samples.

The chain recombines TRBV29-1 with TRBJ2-1. Per germline, CDR1 SQVTM and CDR2 ANQGSEA. The CDR3 consists of 11 residues. CDR3 sequence: CSDRSRDEQFF.

V gene TRBV6-2 or TRBV6-3 combines with J gene TRBJ2-1. Germline V CDR1 and CDR2: MNHEY, SVGEGT. There are 14 residues in the CDR3. CDR3: CASGPGGSYNEQFF.

The chain recombines TRBV5-1 with TRBJ2-7. The CDR3 runs to 17 residues. Germline CDR1 reads SGHRS; CDR2 reads YFSETQ. CDR3 loop: CASSSKMGSQELYEHYF.

The chain links TRBV10-3 to TRBJ1-5. CDR1 ENHRY and CDR2 SYGVKD come from the germline V gene. This CDR3 contains 13 residues. CDR3 region: CAISDTSNQPQHF.

The chain uses TRBV5-1 and TRBJ2-3; the D call from TCRdb, TRBD1, cannot be confirmed without DNA. Germline loops: CDR1 SGHRS, CDR2 YFSETQ. This CDR3 contains 15 residues. The CDR3 loop reads CASSLIAGPTDTQYF.

V and J are TRBV19 and TRBJ2-2; no DNA is available, so the TRBD2 call from TCRdb remains unchecked. This CDR3 contains 17 residues. Germline loops: CDR1 LNHDA, CDR2 SQIVND (reference sequence). The CDR3 loop is CASSIFASGGRTGELFF.

The chain is built from TRBV28 and TRBJ1-2; checking the TCRdb D call of TRBD1 is not possible without DNA. This CDR3 comprises 13 residues. Looked up from germline, CDR1 is MDHEN and CDR2 is SYDVKM. The CDR3 region is CASSLQTAAGYTF.

This chain joins TRBV9 and TRBJ2-2; lacking DNA, the TRBD1 call made by TCRdb goes unchecked. Germline CDR1 reads SGDLS; CDR2 reads YYNGEE. This CDR3 has 14 amino acids. The CDR3 sequence is CASSGTGDTGELFF.

The rearrangement links TRBV10-3 to TRBJ2-1. Per germline, CDR1 ENHRY and CDR2 SYGVKD. This CDR3 has 13 residues. The CDR3: CAISDLTDNEQFF.

V usage is TRBV12-3 or TRBV12-4 and J usage is TRBJ2-1; TCRdb indicates TRBD1, and absent DNA this call remains unverified. This CDR3 is 14 amino acids long. CDR3 region: CASSLTGARNEQFF.